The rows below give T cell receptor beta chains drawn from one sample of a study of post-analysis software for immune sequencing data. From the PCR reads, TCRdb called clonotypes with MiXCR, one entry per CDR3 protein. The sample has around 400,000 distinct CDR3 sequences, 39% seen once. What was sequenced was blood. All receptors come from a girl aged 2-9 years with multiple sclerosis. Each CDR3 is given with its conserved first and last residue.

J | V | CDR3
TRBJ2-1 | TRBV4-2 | CASSPWTVTYNEQFF
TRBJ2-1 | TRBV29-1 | CSVRTLGLAVTRFF
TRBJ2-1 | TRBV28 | CASGDSGRAYNEQFF
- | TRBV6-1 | CASIWGKETQYF
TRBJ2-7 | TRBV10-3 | CAISPGNEQYF
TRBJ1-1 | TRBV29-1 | CSARLQGGFTEAFF
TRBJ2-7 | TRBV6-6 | CASRTPGQGTYEQYF
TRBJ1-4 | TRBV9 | CASTSGGQGEKLFF
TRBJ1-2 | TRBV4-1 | CASSPNWFLASNYGYTF
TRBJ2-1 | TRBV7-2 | CASILLAQGGPNEQFF
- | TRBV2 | CASDSGQGFYEQYF
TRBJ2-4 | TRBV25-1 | CASSEGGARIQYF
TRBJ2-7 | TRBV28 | CASSFRDRGREQYF
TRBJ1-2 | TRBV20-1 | CSARGSRTDPYYGYTF
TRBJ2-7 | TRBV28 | CASSPDSGTGHYEQYF
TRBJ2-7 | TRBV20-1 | CSARPTSGPNSYEQYF
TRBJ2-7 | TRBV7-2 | CASSLVGGGAADYEQYF
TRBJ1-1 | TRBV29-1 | CSVGPGTGTEAFF
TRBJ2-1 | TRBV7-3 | CASSLRAGTSYNEQFF
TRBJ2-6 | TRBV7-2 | CASSLVGTQGGWNVLTF
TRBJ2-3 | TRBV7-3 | CASSLFGSGDMQYF
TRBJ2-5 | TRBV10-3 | CACGEGQKETQYF
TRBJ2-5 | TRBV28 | CASSLQSETQYF
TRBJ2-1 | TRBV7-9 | CASSSQLAGSYNEQFF
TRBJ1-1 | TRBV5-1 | CASSPHRGSNSIAEAFF
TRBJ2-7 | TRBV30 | CAWRGTGFTYEQYF
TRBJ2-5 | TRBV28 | CASSFLGGHYEQYF
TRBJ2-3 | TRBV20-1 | CSARSSGGADTQYF
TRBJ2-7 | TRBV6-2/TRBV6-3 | CASRYPGLADPSYEQYF
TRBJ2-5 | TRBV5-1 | CASSGSISHLAETQYF
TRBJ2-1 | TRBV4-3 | CASSQDLAGSYNEQFF
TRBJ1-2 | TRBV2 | CASSEGRTVYGYTF
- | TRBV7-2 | CANSSTGTVYEQYF
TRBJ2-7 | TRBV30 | CACMLGEMRGEQYF
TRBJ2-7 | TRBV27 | CASSLSNRGEQYF
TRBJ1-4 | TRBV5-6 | CASSPQGSGEKLFF
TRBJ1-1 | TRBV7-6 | CASSLAGLLGDSEAFF
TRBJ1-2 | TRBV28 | CASRPPEEGYGYTF
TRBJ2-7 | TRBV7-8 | CASSLALAVEQYF
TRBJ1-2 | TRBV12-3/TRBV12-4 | CASSFLGVTSYGYTF